This T cell receptor beta chain was observed in a study of monozygotic twins with inflammatory bowel disease. Comments on this clonotype: Its antigen is unidentified.

Two nested PCRs, approximately 16 and 9 cycles, amplified TCRalpha and TCRbeta cDNA. With the 5' RACE reads reprocessed, TCRdb shows one record per CDR3 protein and no DNA. The sample data list approximately 330,000 distinct CDR3 sequences. Study observations and caveats: Varied immunosuppressive treatments among patients may have increased repertoire variability.

The receptor was isolated from a human donor with ulcerative colitis or Crohn's disease, or a healthy co-twin of an affected twin (not recorded which). Sequences were obtained from blood.

CDR3 in amino acids: CASSPGGDRVTEAFF. The chain carries TRBV7-9 and TRBJ1-1; TCRdb designates TRBD1, a call that cannot be tested without DNA. This CDR3 is 15 amino acids long. Looked up from germline, CDR1 is SEHNR and CDR2 is FQNEAQ (reference sequence).